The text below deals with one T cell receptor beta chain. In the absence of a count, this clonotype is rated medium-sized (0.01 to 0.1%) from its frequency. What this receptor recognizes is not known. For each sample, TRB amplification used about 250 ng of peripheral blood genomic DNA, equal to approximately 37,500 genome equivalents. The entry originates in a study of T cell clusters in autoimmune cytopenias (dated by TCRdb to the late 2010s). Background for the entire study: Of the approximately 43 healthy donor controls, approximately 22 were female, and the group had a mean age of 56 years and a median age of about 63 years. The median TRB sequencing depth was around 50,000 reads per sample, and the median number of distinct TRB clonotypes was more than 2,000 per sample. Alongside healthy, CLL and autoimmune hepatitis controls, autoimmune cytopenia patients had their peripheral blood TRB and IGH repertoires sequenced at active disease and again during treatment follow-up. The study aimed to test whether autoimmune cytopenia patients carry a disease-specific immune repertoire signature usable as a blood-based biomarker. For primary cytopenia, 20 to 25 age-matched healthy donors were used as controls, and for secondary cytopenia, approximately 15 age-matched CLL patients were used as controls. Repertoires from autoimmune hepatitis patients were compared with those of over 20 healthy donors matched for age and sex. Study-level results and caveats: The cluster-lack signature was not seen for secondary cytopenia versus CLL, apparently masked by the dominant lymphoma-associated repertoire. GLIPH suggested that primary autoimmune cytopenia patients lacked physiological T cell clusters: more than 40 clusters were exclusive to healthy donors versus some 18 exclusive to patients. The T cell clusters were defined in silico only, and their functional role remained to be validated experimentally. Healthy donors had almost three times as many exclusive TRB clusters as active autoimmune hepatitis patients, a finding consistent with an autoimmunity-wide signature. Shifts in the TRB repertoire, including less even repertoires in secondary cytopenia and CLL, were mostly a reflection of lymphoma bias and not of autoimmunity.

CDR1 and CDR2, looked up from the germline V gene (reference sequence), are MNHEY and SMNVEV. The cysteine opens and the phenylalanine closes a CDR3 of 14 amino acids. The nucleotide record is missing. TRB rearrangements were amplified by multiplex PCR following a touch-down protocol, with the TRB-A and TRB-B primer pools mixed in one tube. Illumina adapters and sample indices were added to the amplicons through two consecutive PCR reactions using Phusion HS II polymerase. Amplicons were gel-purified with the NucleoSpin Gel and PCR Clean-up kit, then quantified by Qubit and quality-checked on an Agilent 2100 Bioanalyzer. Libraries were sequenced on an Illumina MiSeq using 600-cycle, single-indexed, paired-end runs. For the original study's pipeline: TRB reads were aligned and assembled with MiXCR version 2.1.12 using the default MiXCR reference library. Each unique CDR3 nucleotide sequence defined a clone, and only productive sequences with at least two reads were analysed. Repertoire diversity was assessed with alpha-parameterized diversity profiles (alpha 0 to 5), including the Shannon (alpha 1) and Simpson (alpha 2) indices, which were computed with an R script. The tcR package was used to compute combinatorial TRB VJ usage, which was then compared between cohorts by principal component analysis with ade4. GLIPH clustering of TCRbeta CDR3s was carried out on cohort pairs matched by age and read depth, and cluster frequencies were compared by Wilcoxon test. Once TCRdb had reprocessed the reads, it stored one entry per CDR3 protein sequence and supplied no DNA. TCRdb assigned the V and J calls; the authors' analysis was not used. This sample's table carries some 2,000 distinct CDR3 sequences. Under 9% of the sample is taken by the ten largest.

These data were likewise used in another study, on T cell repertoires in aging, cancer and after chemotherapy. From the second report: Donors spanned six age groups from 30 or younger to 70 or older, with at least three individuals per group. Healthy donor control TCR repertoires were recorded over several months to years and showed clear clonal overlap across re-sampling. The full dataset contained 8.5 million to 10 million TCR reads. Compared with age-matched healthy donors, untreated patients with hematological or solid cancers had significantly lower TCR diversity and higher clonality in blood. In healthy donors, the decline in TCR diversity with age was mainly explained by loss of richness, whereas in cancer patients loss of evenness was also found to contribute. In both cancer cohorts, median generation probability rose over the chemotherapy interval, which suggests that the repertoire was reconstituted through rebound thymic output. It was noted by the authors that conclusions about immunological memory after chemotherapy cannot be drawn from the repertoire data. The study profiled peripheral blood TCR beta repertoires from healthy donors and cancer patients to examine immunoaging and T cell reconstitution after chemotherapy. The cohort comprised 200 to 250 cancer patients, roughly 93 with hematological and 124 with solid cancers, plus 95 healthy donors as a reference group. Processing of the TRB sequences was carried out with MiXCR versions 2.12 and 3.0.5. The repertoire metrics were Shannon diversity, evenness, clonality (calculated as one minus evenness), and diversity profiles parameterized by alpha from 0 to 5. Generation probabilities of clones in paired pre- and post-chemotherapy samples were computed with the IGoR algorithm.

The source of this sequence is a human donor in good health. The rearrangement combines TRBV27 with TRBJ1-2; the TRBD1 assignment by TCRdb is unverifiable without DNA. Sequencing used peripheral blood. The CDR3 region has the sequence CASSLQGTNYGYTF.